Below, 25 T cell receptor beta chains from the same sample are listed, as sequenced in a study of metastatic and nonmetastatic thyroid tumors. With MiXCR, TCRdb reprocessed the PCR reads. The table includes around 19,000 clones, around 10% detected once. Not a single patient had been given any form of treatment at any point before undergoing thyroid surgery. Sequences were obtained from blood. The origin of the receptors is a female donor with papillary thyroid cancer or a benign thyroid nodule (not recorded which). Some clones in this sample may be carry-over from other donors' samples.

This clone was counted ten times or more. This chain joins TRBV12-3 or TRBV12-4 and TRBJ2-4; a weak D match, TRBD1 (5 bases). The V and J ends lost 5 bases and 5 bases respectively, with 13 bases between them. The CDR3 length is 14 residues. The CDR3 bases are TGTGCCAGCAGTCTCGGCTGGGGCGAAAACATTCAGTACTTC. Amino acid sequence: CASSLGWGENIQYF.

This clone was recorded at least ten times. This sequence joins TRBV24-1 and TRBJ2-1, with 9 bases aligning to TRBD1. Germline loops: CDR1 KGHDR, CDR2 SFDVKD. V lost 7 bases to trimming and J lost 7 bases; unmatched junction nucleotides: 10. The CDR3 has 15 amino acids. The chain's CDR3 is CATSPGTGRRNEQFF. CDR3 nucleotides: TGTGCCACCAGCCCTGGGACAGGGCGCCGGAATGAGCAGTTCTTC.

Many counts were recorded for this clone. The chain recombines TRBV4-1 with TRBJ1-2, with D tentatively TRBD1 (6 bases). The CDR3 is 16 residues long. Germline V CDR1 and CDR2: MGHRA, YSYEKL. V was clipped by 1 base and J by 8 bases, with 20 bases between them. Here the CDR3 reads CASSQGRGRGSSGYTF. For the CDR3, the DNA is TGCGCCAGCAGCCAAGGGCGGGGCAGGGGCTCATCCGGCTACACCTTC.

This clone is medium-sized by share. The J gene is TRBJ2-5, the V gene TRBV6-1; D perhaps matches TRBD2 (6 bases). CDR1 MNHNS and CDR2 SASEGT come from the germline V gene. Trimming removed 6 bases at V and 2 bases at J, with 13 bases between. This CDR3 has 14 residues. The DNA of the CDR3 is TGTGCCAGCAGCCCCCACCGGGGGCAAGAGACCCAGTACTTC. Its translation: CASSPHRGQETQYF.

This clone is medium-sized within its sample. This chain joins TRBV27 and TRBJ2-7; no clear D gene. CDR3 length equals 15 residues. V gave up 2 bases and J gave up 3 bases, with 14 bases separating them. Germline-derived CDR1 and CDR2 are MNHEY and SMNVEV (reference sequence). The CDR3 sequence is CASSLRGRAGYEQYF. In nucleotides, the CDR3 is TGTGCCAGCAGTTTACGCGGACGGGCAGGCTACGAGCAGTACTTC.

Points on this clone: Its ends do not fully match the called genes, so a read error is possible. This chain connects TRBV6-2 or TRBV6-3 to TRBJ2-5; D call uncertain. Looked up from germline, CDR1 is MNHEY and CDR2 is SVGEGT. The CDR3 runs to 13 residues. The CDR3 loop reads CASGRQSQETQYF. The CDR3 DNA reads as TGTGCCAGCGGACGGCAGTCTCAAGAGACACAGTACTTC.

This clone was seen repeatedly, ten times or more. The chain is built from TRBV12-3 or TRBV12-4 and TRBJ2-7, with 8 positions matching TRBD2. The CDR3 covers 14 residues. The junction had 7 bases not matched to a gene; V was cut back by 5 bases and J by 4 bases. CDR3 DNA sequence: TGTGCCAGCAGTGTCGGGGGGGGGGATTACGAGCAGTACTTC. Translation: CASSVGGGDYEQYF.

This clone is labeled medium-sized. The chain recombines TRBV6-4 with TRBJ2-7; possibly TRBD2 for D (6 bases). The CDR3 extends over 14 amino acids. V lost 8 bases, J lost 2 bases, and 16 bases lay in between. Germline CDR1 MRHNA, CDR2 SNTAGT. The CDR3, as DNA: TGTGCCAGCTCTGGAGGAGGGAACGCCTACGAGCAGTACTTC. Protein: CASSGGGNAYEQYF.

This clone was observed at least ten times. The chain employs TRBV9 and TRBJ2-7; TRBD1 matches 9 bases. This CDR3 has 13 amino acids. Germline lookup yields CDR1 SGDLS and CDR2 YYNGEE. V lost 4 bases to trimming and J lost 5 bases; unmatched junction nucleotides: 4. The CDR3 reads CASSLGTGHEQYF. The CDR3 DNA is TGTGCCAGCAGCCTAGGGACAGGGCACGAGCAGTACTTC.

This clone was counted ten times or more. This rearrangement joins TRBV7-2 to TRBJ2-7, with D perhaps matching TRBD1 (6 bases). Germline V gene lookup returns CDR1 SGHTA and CDR2 FQGNSA. With 6 bases removed from V and 5 bases from J, the gap between germline ends came to 8 bases. The CDR3 sequence is 11 residues long. The CDR3 DNA is TGTGCCAGCAGGTACAGGGACGAGCAGTACTTC. Protein: CASRYRDEQYF.

This clone showed up many times. The V gene is TRBV11-1, the J gene TRBJ2-1; 10 nucleotides align to TRBD2. The CDR3 length is 18 residues. The junction had 18 bases not matched to a gene; V was cut back by 6 bases and J by 7 bases. Germline loops: CDR1 SGHAT, CDR2 FQDESV (reference sequence). The CDR3 spells CASSFFSGGTSEKNEQFF. The CDR3 region has the DNA TGTGCCAGCAGTTTCTTTTCTGGCGGGACTAGCGAAAAAAATGAGCAGTTCTTC.

This clone was detected many times. The chain joins TRBV19 to TRBJ1-4, with D perhaps TRBD1 (6 bases). V was clipped by 6 bases and J by 3 bases, with 20 bases between them. CDR1 LNHDA and CDR2 SQIVND come from the germline V gene (reference sequence). There are 17 residues in the CDR3. The CDR3 DNA follows: TGTGCCAGTAGCATTGAATTAACAGGGACGGCTAATGAAAAACTGTTTTTT. It is translated as CASSIELTGTANEKLFF.

This clone was seen a few times. A read error may explain this, as a much larger clone is one base away. J is TRBJ2-4 and V is TRBV6-1; a weak D match, TRBD2 (6 bases). The CDR3 loop spans 18 amino acids. Germline V CDR1 and CDR2: MNHNS, SASEGT. CDR3 nucleotide sequence: TGTGCCAGCAGTGAAAGAACGGGATGGGGGGTAGCCGAAAACATTCAGTACTTC. It encodes CASSERTGWGVAENIQYF.

In this sample, this clone turned up a few times. A much bigger clone sits one base away, suggesting this may be a read error. In this CDR3 the conserved last residue, phenylalanine or tryptophan, is missing, so a read error is likely. The chain has TRBV9 and TRBJ2-1, with TRBD2 as a possible D gene (6 bases). This CDR3 comprises 14 residues. Germline lookup yields CDR1 SGDLS and CDR2 YYNGEE. V lost 3 bases and J 9 bases, leaving 16 bases between the germline ends. CDR3 sequence (DNA): TGTGCCAGCAGCGCGGGACTGGGGCTCTCTGAGCAGTTCTCC. Protein product: CASSAGLGLSEQFS.

This clone appeared many times. The gene calls are TRBV7-3 and TRBJ2-2; TRBD1 is a possible D gene (6 bases). CDR1 is SGHTA, CDR2 FQGTGA, per germline. CDR3 length: 13 residues. Deletions cut 4 bases from V and 8 bases from J, with 11 bases between. CDR3 in amino acids: CASSSYRDGELFF. The CDR3 nucleotides are TGTGCCAGCAGCTCCTACAGGGATGGGGAGCTGTTTTTT.

This sequence joins TRBV19 and TRBJ2-3; weak D call: TRBD1 (6 bases). The CDR3 sequence is 15 residues long. Germline CDR1 and CDR2: LNHDA and SQIVND (reference sequence). Trimming stripped 6 bases from V and 4 bases from J, with 17 bases between. The DNA for the CDR3 is TGTGCCAGTAGCCCGGGACATGGTAAACCAGATACGCAGTATTTT. It codes for CASSPGHGKPDTQYF. The full variable domain, its missing parts supplied by reference TRBV19 and TRBJ2-3, is DGGITQSPKYLFRKEGQNVTLSCEQNLNHDAMYWYRQDPGQGLRLIYYSQIVNDFQKGDIAEGYSVSREKKESFPLTVTSAQKNPTAFYLCASSPGHGKPDTQYFGPGTRLTVL.

This chain connects TRBV2 to TRBJ2-5; D unclear. V was clipped by 5 bases and J by 5 bases, with 18 bases between them. Germline loops: CDR1 SNHLY, CDR2 FYNNEI. This CDR3 is 15 amino acids long. CDR3 residues: CASSFEASKSETQYF. The DNA of the CDR3 is TGTGCCAGCAGTTTCGAGGCGTCGAAATCGGAGACCCAGTACTTC.

By sample share, this clone is medium-sized. The V call is TRBV6-1, the J call TRBJ2-2; 7 bases map to TRBD2. Germline assignment: CDR1 MNHNS and CDR2 SASEGT. This CDR3 is 15 amino acids long. Trimming cost V 0 bases and J 8 bases; bases outside gene matches: 6. Here the CDR3 reads CASSEAPLAAGELFF. The CDR3 DNA is TGTGCCAGCAGTGAAGCGCCCCTAGCGGCTGGGGAGCTGTTTTTT.

This clone was observed at least ten times. This sequence joins TRBV20-1 and TRBJ2-4, with TRBD2 matching over 8 bases. Germline V lookup: CDR1 DFQATT, CDR2 SNEGSKA (reference sequence). Germline trimming cut 0 bases from V and 12 bases from J; bases unmatched to any gene: 7. This CDR3 is 13 amino acids long. CDR3 in amino acids: CSARDPGGMNQYF. CDR3 DNA sequence: TGCAGTGCTAGAGATCCGGGGGGGATGAATCAGTACTTC.

This clone came up many times. The chain joins TRBV9 to TRBJ1-4; 7 nucleotides match TRBD1. Unmatched junction bases numbered 6, after V lost 4 bases and J lost 3 bases. This CDR3 is 15 amino acids long. Germline assignment: CDR1 SGDLS and CDR2 YYNGEE. The CDR3 loop is CASSTRQGPNEKLFF. CDR3 DNA sequence: TGTGCCAGCAGCACTCGACAGGGTCCTAATGAAAAACTGTTTTTT. Full variable domain (missing parts from reference TRBV9 and TRBJ1-4): DSGVTQTPKHLITATGQRVTLRCSPRSGDLSVYWYQQSLDQGLQFLIQYYNGEERAKGNILERFSAQQFPDLHSELNLSSLELGDSALYFCASSTRQGPNEKLFFGSGTQLSVL.

This clone was counted many times. V is TRBV19 and J is TRBJ1-1; 9 positions match TRBD1. The V gene end was trimmed by 6 bases and the J gene end by 5 bases; junction bases not matched to a gene: 13. The CDR3 spans 16 residues. The germline V gene has CDR1 LNHDA and CDR2 SQIVND (reference sequence). The DNA for the CDR3 is TGTGCCAGTAGCGGGACAGGGCGACCCAGGGGGACTGAAGCTTTCTTT. Amino acids: CASSGTGRPRGTEAFF.

This clone was recorded at least ten times. The CDR3 sequence: CSARGLAGAAAGELFF. CDR3 in DNA: TGCAGTGCTAGAGGACTAGCGGGAGCAGCTGCCGGGGAGCTGTTTTTT. The V gene is TRBV20-1, the J gene TRBJ2-2; 12 bases fit TRBD2. The trim removed 1 base at V and 6 bases at J, leaving 6 bases unmatched. CDR1 is DFQATT, CDR2 SNEGSKA, per germline (reference sequence). The CDR3 runs 16 residues.

The chain couples TRBV28 to TRBJ2-6; D is undetermined. V was clipped by 5 bases and J by 1 base, with 15 bases between them. Germline-derived CDR1 and CDR2 are MDHEN and SYDVKM. CDR3 length: 17 amino acids. CDR3 bases: TGTGCCAGCAGTAAAGTCAGCGACCGATCTGGGGCCAACGTCCTGACTTTC. Protein: CASSKVSDRSGANVLTF. The complete variable domain, with remaining parts taken from reference TRBV28 and TRBJ2-6, reads DVKVTQSSRYLVKRTGEKVFLECVQDMDHENMFWYRQDPGLGLRLIYFSYDVKMKEKGDIPEGYSVSREKKERFSLILESASTNQTSMYLCASSKVSDRSGANVLTFGAGSRLTVL.

This clone was counted many times. V usage is TRBV4-1 and J usage is TRBJ2-5; D tentatively reads TRBD1 or TRBD2 (5 bases each). Trimming stripped 0 bases from V and 1 base from J, with 9 bases between. The CDR3 length is 15 residues. Germline V lookup: CDR1 MGHRA, CDR2 YSYEKL. The CDR3, as DNA: TGCGCCAGCAGCCAAGAGGGACGACTCCAAGAGACCCAGTACTTC. Translated, it gives CASSQEGRLQETQYF.

This clone qualifies as medium-sized. This chain connects TRBV24-1 to TRBJ2-3; D not resolved. V was cut by 2 bases and J by 2 bases, with 7 bases left in between. The CDR3 totals 14 residues. Looked up from germline, CDR1 is KGHDR and CDR2 is SFDVKD. CDR3 sequence: CATSDSDHTDTQYF. CDR3 nucleotide sequence: TGTGCCACCAGTGATTCGGACCACACAGATACGCAGTATTTT.